A selection of T cell receptor beta chains follows, all from one sample in a study of CD8 T cells in Susac syndrome. TCRdb fed the immunoSEQ multiplex PCR reads into MiXCR, producing one record per CDR3 protein. The sample has almost 450,000 distinct CDR3 sequences, around 83% seen once; the top ten hold 0.09% to 0.15%. Sample: CD8+ T cells from PBMCs. The receptors originated from a human donor with multiple sclerosis. CDR3s include the opening cysteine and the closing phenylalanine or tryptophan. The D gene is left open where the match is weak. Some rows mark clone size as missing; the rest say once, few, many or name a class of expanded clone.

V gene: TRBV2
D gene: NA
clone size: NA
J gene: TRBJ1-5
CDR3 DNA: TGTGCCAGCAGTGACGGGTCTCGAGGGAGCAATCAGCCCCAGCATTTT
CDR3 protein: CASSDGSRGSNQPQHF

V gene: TRBV14
D gene: NA
clone size: NA
J gene: TRBJ1-1
CDR3 DNA: TGTGCCAGCAGCCTGGGGACGGACGGGACTGAAGCTTTCTTT
CDR3 protein: CASSLGTDGTEAFF

V gene: TRBV11-2
D gene: TRBD1
clone size: once
J gene: TRBJ2-3
CDR3 DNA: TGTGCCAGCAGCTCACCCGGGACAGGGGGCACAGATACGCAGTATTTT
CDR3 protein: CASSSPGTGGTDTQYF

V gene: TRBV27
D gene: NA
clone size: few
J gene: TRBJ1-1
CDR3 DNA: TGTGCCAGCAGTTCCTTAGAGGGGGTCTTCACTGAAGCTTTCTTT
CDR3 protein: CASSSLEGVFTEAFF

V gene: TRBV7-9
D gene: NA
clone size: NA
J gene: TRBJ1-1
CDR3 DNA: TGTGCCAGCAGCTTGTCGTTCGGCGGGGAGTGGGGCACTGAAGCTTTCTTT
CDR3 protein: CASSLSFGGEWGTEAFF

V gene: TRBV27
D gene: NA
clone size: NA
J gene: TRBJ1-1
CDR3 DNA: TGTGCCAGCAGTTTAGGACAGTCTTACACTGAAGCTTTCTTT
CDR3 protein: CASSLGQSYTEAFF

V gene: TRBV29-1
D gene: TRBD2
clone size: once
J gene: TRBJ2-7
CDR3 DNA: TGCAGCGTTGAGAACGACGCGGGAGTATCGTACGAGCAGTACTTC
CDR3 protein: CSVENDAGVSYEQYF

V gene: TRBV4-1
D gene: TRBD2
clone size: NA
J gene: TRBJ2-7
CDR3 DNA: TGCGCCAGCAGCTTATCAGCGGGAGGTTCCTCCTACGAGCAGTACTTC
CDR3 protein: CASSLSAGGSSYEQYF

V gene: TRBV27
D gene: NA
clone size: NA
J gene: TRBJ1-6
CDR3 DNA: TGTGCCAGCAGTTTAAGGGGGAACTCACCCCTCCACTTT
CDR3 protein: CASSLRGNSPLHF

V gene: TRBV4-1
D gene: NA
clone size: NA
J gene: TRBJ2-2
CDR3 DNA: TGCGCCAGCAGCCAAGACCCCGGAAGGGCTTTAAACACCGGGGAGCTGTTTTTT
CDR3 protein: CASSQDPGRALNTGELFF

V gene: TRBV5-6
D gene: TRBD2
clone size: NA
J gene: TRBJ2-1
CDR3 DNA: TGTGCCAGCACCAAGACTAGCGGGATACTTGACAATGAGCAGTTCTTC
CDR3 protein: CASTKTSGILDNEQFF

V gene: TRBV5-1
D gene: NA
clone size: NA
J gene: TRBJ2-3
CDR3 DNA: TGCGCCAGCAGCCGTGCCGGGACACTAACCACAGATACGCAGTATTTT
CDR3 protein: CASSRAGTLTTDTQYF

V gene: TRBV7-9
D gene: NA
clone size: once
J gene: TRBJ1-2
CDR3 DNA: TGTGCCAGCAGCTTAGCGAGGGCAGCATGGGATGGCTACACCTTC
CDR3 protein: CASSLARAAWDGYTF

V gene: TRBV20-1
D gene: TRBD1
clone size: NA
J gene: TRBJ1-1
CDR3 DNA: TGCAGTGCAAAAGACAGGGTTGACACTGAAGCTTTCTTT
CDR3 protein: CSAKDRVDTEAFF

V gene: TRBV3-1
D gene: NA
clone size: NA
J gene: TRBJ2-5
CDR3 DNA: TGTGCCAGCACCCCCCACGGCAGCCCCAACCTAGAGACCCAGTACTTC
CDR3 protein: CASTPHGSPNLETQYF

V gene: TRBV27
D gene: TRBD1
clone size: NA
J gene: TRBJ1-2
CDR3 DNA: TGTGCCAGCAGTGCCAGGGGGCGTGGCTACACCTTC
CDR3 protein: CASSARGRGYTF

V gene: TRBV7-9
D gene: NA
clone size: NA
J gene: TRBJ1-2
CDR3 DNA: TGTGCCAGCAGCCCGAGGCCACGAGACTATGGCTACACCTTC
CDR3 protein: CASSPRPRDYGYTF

V gene: TRBV14
D gene: NA
clone size: NA
J gene: TRBJ2-3
CDR3 DNA: TGTGCCAGCATGGAGGGAAATACGCAGTATTTT
CDR3 protein: CASMEGNTQYF

V gene: TRBV7-7
D gene: NA
clone size: NA
J gene: TRBJ2-5
CDR3 DNA: TGTGCCAGCAGCTTAGCTTGGGGGGGCGGAGAGACCCAGTACTTC
CDR3 protein: CASSLAWGGGETQYF

V gene: TRBV2
D gene: NA
clone size: NA
J gene: TRBJ1-5
CDR3 DNA: TGTGCCAGCAGTCGAACGGGTCTAAGCAATCAGCCCCAGCATTTT
CDR3 protein: CASSRTGLSNQPQHF

V gene: TRBV29-1
D gene: NA
clone size: NA
J gene: TRBJ2-3
CDR3 DNA: TGCAGCGTTGCAGATACGCAGTATTTT
CDR3 protein: CSVADTQYF

V gene: TRBV3-1
D gene: TRBD2
clone size: once
J gene: TRBJ2-1
CDR3 DNA: TGTGCCAGCAGCCCTTACGGGACTAGCGGGGGGGGCTCCTACAATGAGCAGTTCTTC
CDR3 protein: CASSPYGTSGGGSYNEQFF

V gene: TRBV6-2/TRBV6-3
D gene: TRBD2
clone size: NA
J gene: TRBJ2-1
CDR3 DNA: TGTGCCAGCAGTCCCCGAGGGCGGGAGGGTAGGAATGAGCAGTTCTTC
CDR3 protein: CASSPRGREGRNEQFF

V gene: TRBV19
D gene: NA
clone size: NA
J gene: TRBJ1-1
CDR3 DNA: TGTGCCAGTACGGGCCGGGGGGGCGCTGAAGCTTTCTTT
CDR3 protein: CASTGRGGAEAFF

V gene: TRBV11-1
D gene: NA
clone size: NA
J gene: TRBJ1-1
CDR3 DNA: TGTGCCAGCAGCTTAGAAAGGGGCGGAGACACTGAAGCTTTCTTT
CDR3 protein: CASSLERGGDTEAFF

V gene: TRBV14
D gene: TRBD1
clone size: NA
J gene: TRBJ2-7
CDR3 DNA: TGTGCCAGCAGTTACAGACAGGGGCCTACCTACGAGCAGTACTTC
CDR3 protein: CASSYRQGPTYEQYF

V gene: TRBV10-3
D gene: TRBD1
clone size: NA
J gene: TRBJ1-1
CDR3 DNA: TGTGCCGCGACCGGGACAGGGGGCGTGAACACTGAAGCTTTCTTT
CDR3 protein: CAATGTGGVNTEAFF

V gene: TRBV7-9
D gene: NA
clone size: few
J gene: TRBJ2-7
CDR3 DNA: TGTGCCAGCAGCTTTACCTCCTACGAGCAGTACTTC
CDR3 protein: CASSFTSYEQYF

V gene: TRBV6-1
D gene: NA
clone size: NA
J gene: TRBJ1-1
CDR3 DNA: TGTGCCAGCAGTGAATTCCCTCCAGGGCCGAACACTGAAGCTTTCTTT
CDR3 protein: CASSEFPPGPNTEAFF

V gene: TRBV7-9
D gene: NA
clone size: NA
J gene: TRBJ2-7
CDR3 DNA: TGTGCCAGCAGCTGGGACTGGAGTGGCTACGAGCAGTACTTC
CDR3 protein: CASSWDWSGYEQYF

V gene: TRBV18
D gene: NA
clone size: NA
J gene: TRBJ2-5
CDR3 DNA: TGTGCCAGCTCACCCGCGAGGGACCACCAAGAGACCCAGTACTTC
CDR3 protein: CASSPARDHQETQYF